This TCR beta chain was identified during a study of blood T cell repertoires in COVID-19. Turning to the study itself: Specimens from acute and convalescent COVID-19 originated in the United States, Italy and Spain. From T cells, B-cell-depleted T cells, or PBMCs came the material, which was cDNA or gDNA.

Germline CDR1 is KGHSH and CDR2 is LQKENI. The CDR3 loop spans 15 amino acids. V was clipped by 3 bases and J by 5 bases; unmatched bases: 6. Methods used by the authors: By means of reference gene primer amplification, nucleated cell counts were estimated. Sequenced by immunoSEQ multiplex PCR; TCRdb stores in-frame clones only, minus some. The DNA gave D and trimming, while V, J and clone size come from that table. The sample lists hundreds of thousands of clones; 80% to 90% were seen once. The sequencing sample was made of peripheral blood. The receptor was isolated from a middle-aged man with acute or convalescent COVID-19. V gene TRBV18 combines with J gene TRBJ1-1, with TRBD1 identical over 10 bases. CDR3 loop: CASSPRQGAETEAFF. In DNA, the CDR3 is TGTGCCAGCTCACCCCGACAGGGGGCGGAGACTGAAGCTTTCTTT.